The clone carrying this T cell receptor beta chain appeared many times. The antigen remains unidentified. This sample stems from a study of T cells after posttransplantation cyclophosphamide. Findings and limits, study-wide: Later post-transplant blood repertoires were often dominated by donor CD8+ memory clones.

The germline V gene has CDR1 SEHNR and CDR2 FQNEAQ (reference sequence). Trimming shortened V by 4 bases and J by 5 bases, and 20 bases separated the two germline ends. This CDR3 is 16 amino acids long. Clones were read by immunoSEQ multiplex PCR, and TCRdb kept only the in-frame ones, dropping some. This repertoire holds about 44,000 clones, and none appear only once. This related bone marrow graft donor gave peripheral blood on the day of marrow donation. The V call is TRBV7-9, the J call TRBJ1-1, with D perhaps matching TRBD1 (6 bases). This receptor was obtained from a man in his forties in good health, CMV-negative, and a related stem cell transplant donor. Sequences were obtained from PBMCs. The DNA for the CDR3 is TGTGCCAGCAGCTCAATAACAGGGAGCGGTGTTACTGAAGCTTTCTTT. Translated, it gives CASSSITGSGVTEAFF.